These 19 T cell receptor beta chains originate from one sample sequenced in a study of T cells after yellow fever vaccination. In TCRdb, the 5' RACE reads were re-called with MiXCR into one record per CDR3 protein. The sample holds 140,000 to 150,000 distinct CDR3 sequences, 6.6% seen once. The material was CD4+ T cells sorted from PBMCs, obtained 10 days after the yellow fever booster vaccination. These receptors were collected from a man aged 25 to 40 who received the YFV17D yellow fever vaccine.

This clonotype was picked up many times. The V and J genes are TRBV4-2 and TRBJ1-1; maybe TRBD1 (6 bases). Germline CDR1 and CDR2: LGHNA and YNFKEQ. The V and J ends lost 4 bases and 8 bases respectively, with 14 bases between them. This CDR3 comprises 13 residues. The CDR3 sequence is CASSRSRGREAFF. In DNA form, the CDR3 reads TGTGCCAGCAGCCGGTCCCGGGGGCGAGAAGCTTTCTTT.

This CDR3 is CASSRQGTGYNEQFF. DNA of the CDR3: TGTGCCAGCTCACGGCAGGGAACTGGCTACAATGAGCAGTTCTTC. The chain is built from TRBV18 and TRBJ2-1; a weak D match, TRBD1 (5 bases). V was cut by 4 bases and J by 3 bases, with 13 bases left in between. CDR3 length: 15 amino acids. Germline CDR1 is KGHSH and CDR2 is LQKENI.

This clonotype came up many times. In nucleotides, the CDR3 is TGCGCCAGCAGCTTGAATCCGCCGGAGACCCAGTACTTC. Amino acid sequence: CASSLNPPETQYF. J is TRBJ2-5 and V is TRBV5-1; no clear D gene. The CDR3 sequence is 13 residues long. V was clipped by 1 base and J by 5 bases, with 9 bases between them. Germline V CDR1 and CDR2: SGHRS, YFSETQ.

This clonotype was detected many times. The V call is TRBV27, the J call TRBJ1-4; TRBD1 is a possible D gene (5 bases). The CDR3 has 13 residues. The germline gives CDR1 MNHEY, CDR2 SMNVEV (reference sequence). V was cut by 10 bases and J by 4 bases, with 13 bases left in between. DNA for the CDR3: TGTGCCATGCTGGGACGGTGTAATGAAAAACTGTTTTTT. As protein: CAMLGRCNEKLFF. The full variable domain, in which reference TRBV27 and TRBJ1-4 provide the parts outside the CDR3, is EAQVTQNPRYLITVTGKKLTVTCSQNMNHEYMSWYRQDPGLGLRQIYYSMNVEVTDKGDVPEGYKVSRKEKRNFPLILESPSPNQTSLYFCAMLGRCNEKLFFGSGTQLSVL.

In this sample, this clonotype turned up many times. The rearrangement uses TRBV7-3 and TRBJ2-3; 9 nucleotides line up with TRBD2. The CDR3 covers 17 residues. J gave up 2 bases and V 0 bases, and 6 bases lay outside the gene matches. Germline values: CDR1 SGHTA, CDR2 FQGTGA. The CDR3: CASSLTGGGRATDTQYF. CDR3 coding DNA: TGTGCCAGCAGCTTAACGGGTGGCGGGAGGGCCACAGATACGCAGTATTTT.

This clonotype showed up just a few times. This chain links TRBV20-1 with TRBJ2-3; TRBD1 might be the D (5 bases). Germline V lookup: CDR1 DFQATT, CDR2 SNEGSKA (reference sequence). The V and J ends lost 7 bases and 2 bases respectively, with 13 bases between them. This CDR3 has 13 residues. This CDR3 is CSESRAFTDTQYF. The CDR3 DNA is TGCAGTGAGTCCAGGGCATTCACAGATACGCAGTATTTT.

The V gene is TRBV2, the J gene TRBJ2-4; 12 bases align to TRBD2. The junction had 9 bases not matched to a gene; V was cut back by 3 bases and J by 6 bases. The germline V gene encodes CDR1 SNHLY and CDR2 FYNNEI. The CDR3 covers 17 residues. The CDR3 nucleotides read TGTGCCAGCAGTGAGGCTAGCGGGAGGGCCGGGGGAAACATTCAGTACTTC. Translating gives CASSEASGRAGGNIQYF. Variable domain in full (rest from reference TRBV2 and TRBJ2-4): EPEVTQTPSHQVTQMGQEVILRCVPISNHLYFYWYRQILGQKVEFLVSFYNNEISEKSEIFDDQFSVERPDGSNFTLKIRSTKLEDSAMYFCASSEASGRAGGNIQYFGAGTRLSVL.

This clonotype was counted a few times. This chain uses TRBV3-1 with TRBJ1-3; no firm D call. CDR3 length equals 12 residues. The V gene lost 3 bases and the J gene lost 5 bases, with 5 bases spanning the gap. CDR1 is LGHDT, CDR2 YNNKEL, per germline (reference sequence). In DNA form, the CDR3 reads TGTGCCAGCAGCCAGGGCCGAAACACCATATATTTT. Translation gives CASSQGRNTIYF.

This clonotype showed up many times. The V and J genes are TRBV5-1 and TRBJ2-7; a weak D match, TRBD2 (6 bases). The CDR3 is made up of 16 amino acids. CDR1 is SGHRS and CDR2 is YFSETQ in the germline V gene. Trimming took off 4 bases at V and 3 bases at J, with 20 bases between the two ends. The CDR3 sequence is CASSRGGLATFYEQYF. CDR3 coding DNA: TGCGCCAGCAGCAGGGGTGGGCTAGCGACATTCTACGAGCAGTACTTC.

This clonotype was picked up many times. The chain has TRBV3-1 and TRBJ2-7; 10 positions agree with TRBD2. With V trimmed by 2 bases and J by 2 bases, 3 bases remained unmatched. Germline CDR1 reads LGHDT; CDR2 reads YNNKEL (reference sequence). The CDR3 totals 15 residues. Written as DNA, the CDR3 is TGTGCCAGCAGCCAAACTAGCGGGGCGGCCTACGAGCAGTACTTC. It codes for CASSQTSGAAYEQYF.

This clonotype has a count of ten or more. The chain links TRBV29-1 to TRBJ2-3; tentative D call: TRBD1 (6 bases). The V and J ends lost 7 bases and 0 bases respectively, with 17 bases between them. Germline-derived CDR1 and CDR2 are SQVTM and ANQGSEA. There are 15 residues in the CDR3. This chain's CDR3 is CSADEQGKSTDTQYF. The CDR3 DNA sequence: TGCAGCGCCGACGAACAGGGCAAAAGCACAGATACGCAGTATTTT.

This clonotype was observed many times. CDR3 sequence (DNA): TGTGCCAGCAGCTTGTGGGGGCCCACTGAAGCTTTCTTT. It is translated as CASSLWGPTEAFF. The chain recombines TRBV7-9 with TRBJ1-1, with D maybe TRBD1 (6 bases). This CDR3 contains 13 residues. Germline CDR1 SEHNR, CDR2 FQNEAQ (reference sequence). The V end lost 3 bases, the J end lost 4 bases, and 9 bases lay between the germline ends.

In its sample, this clonotype was seen many times. This chain connects TRBV20-1 to TRBJ2-2, with D possibly being TRBD1 (6 bases). The CDR3 loop spans 14 amino acids. Trimming took 0 bases from V and 5 from J, leaving 10 bases between them. Germline lookup yields CDR1 DFQATT and CDR2 SNEGSKA (reference sequence). Written as DNA, the CDR3 is TGCAGTGCTAGAGAATACGGGACAACCGGGGAGCTGTTTTTT. Translation: CSAREYGTTGELFF.

This clonotype came up many times. The rearrangement uses TRBV7-3 and TRBJ1-2; D gene unclear. The V and J ends lost 5 bases and 7 bases respectively, with 14 bases between them. There are 13 residues in the CDR3. Germline CDR1 is SGHTA and CDR2 is FQGTGA. This CDR3 reads CASSPGREGGYTF. CDR3 DNA: TGTGCCAGCAGCCCGGGAAGGGAGGGTGGCTACACCTTC.

The sample holds many counts of this clonotype. It is likely a read error, because the conserved phenylalanine at the end of the CDR3 is missing. The DNA is left out, because the CDR3 cannot be placed on it with certainty; the CDR3 is given as TCRdb lists it. This chain joins TRBV27 and TRBJ2-1. Germline CDR1 MNHEY, CDR2 SMNVEV (reference sequence). The CDR3 length is 13 residues, termini included. The CDR3 loop reads CASSLIVVESYTK.

In its sample, this clonotype was seen many times. V is TRBV2 and J is TRBJ1-2, with D uncertain. CDR3 size: 13 residues. Trimming left V 7 bases short and J 7 bases short, with 16 bases between. Germline loops: CDR1 SNHLY, CDR2 FYNNEI. As DNA, the CDR3 is TGTGCCAGCATCCCCCGTTCACCCGGTGGCTACACCTTC. Protein: CASIPRSPGGYTF.

With respect to this clonotype: Since a much larger clone is just one base distant, this may be a read error. J is TRBJ2-1 and V is TRBV20-1; D not resolved. The CDR3 totals 14 residues. Germline V gives CDR1 DFQATT, CDR2 SNEGSKA (reference sequence). The CDR3 protein is CSAPTYRSCNEQFF. The CDR3 DNA reads TGCAGTGCACCGACTTACCGCTCCTGCAATGAGCAGTTCTTC.

This clonotype occurred many times. This rearrangement joins TRBV10-3 to TRBJ2-1; D gene ambiguous. The ends were cut back, 7 bases at V and 2 bases at J, with 9 bases in the middle. The CDR3 consists of 13 residues. The germline V gene encodes CDR1 ENHRY and CDR2 SYGVKD. This chain's CDR3 is CAINGSPYNEQFF. DNA of the CDR3: TGTGCCATCAATGGGTCACCCTACAATGAGCAGTTCTTC.

This clonotype was seen repeatedly, ten times or more. A read error may account for a junction end that differs from germline. The chain links TRBV20-1 to TRBJ2-1; no clear D gene. CDR3 size: 16 residues. Germline V CDR1 and CDR2: DFQATT, SNEGSKA (reference sequence). CDR3 DNA: TGCAGTGCTCAGGACCCTCTATCCTACTCCCACAATGAGCAGTTCTTC. It codes for CSAQDPLSYSHNEQFF.